The clone carrying this T cell receptor beta chain occurred a few times. Antigen specificity is unknown. This entry belongs to a study of CD8 T cells in ankylosing spondylitis. Study-wide points: It appeared that ankylosing spondylitis blood was characterized by a TCR beta motif of under ten highly homologous variants.

The CDR3 spans 16 residues. V was pared by 4 bases and J by 6 bases, with 11 bases of the junction left unmatched. Germline lookup yields CDR1 SGHDT and CDR2 YYEEEE. TCRdb reprocessed the 5' RACE reads with MiXCR, giving one entry per CDR3 protein. The table records roughly 700,000 distinct CDR3 sequences, roughly 19% of them present only once. The V call is TRBV5-6, the J call TRBJ1-2; TRBD1 matches 11 bases. The receptor was derived from a male donor with ankylosing spondylitis. Sequenced input: blood, either unsorted or a sorted T cell fraction (not recorded which). The CDR3 region has the DNA TGTGCCAGCAGCCCGCTAGGACAGGGGGCGGTGGATGGCTACACCTTC. It codes for CASSPLGQGAVDGYTF.